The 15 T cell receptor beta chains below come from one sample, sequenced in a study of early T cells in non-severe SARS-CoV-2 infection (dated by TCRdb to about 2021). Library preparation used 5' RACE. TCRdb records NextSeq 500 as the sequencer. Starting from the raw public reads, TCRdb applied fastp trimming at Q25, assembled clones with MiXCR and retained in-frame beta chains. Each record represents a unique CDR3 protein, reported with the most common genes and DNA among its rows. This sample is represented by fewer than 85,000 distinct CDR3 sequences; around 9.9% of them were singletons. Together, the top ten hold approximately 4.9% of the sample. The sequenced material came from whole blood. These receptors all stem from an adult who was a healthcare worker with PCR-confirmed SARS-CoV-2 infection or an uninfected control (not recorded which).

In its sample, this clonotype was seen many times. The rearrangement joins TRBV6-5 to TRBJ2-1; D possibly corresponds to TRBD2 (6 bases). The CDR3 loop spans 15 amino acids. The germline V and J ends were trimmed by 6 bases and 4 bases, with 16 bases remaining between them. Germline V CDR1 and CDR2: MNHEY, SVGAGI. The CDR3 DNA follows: TGTGCCAGCAGCCCCGGGGCTAGCGCTTACAATGAGCAGTTCTTC. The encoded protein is CASSPGASAYNEQFF.

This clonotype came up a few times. CDR3 DNA sequence: TGTGCCAGCAGCTTAAACCGAGATACGCAGTATTTT. Translation gives CASSLNRDTQYF. The V and J genes are TRBV11-2 and TRBJ2-3, with D uncertain. The CDR3 is 12 residues long. Germline loops: CDR1 SGHAT, CDR2 FQNNGV. V was pared by 2 bases and J by 5 bases, with 5 bases between.

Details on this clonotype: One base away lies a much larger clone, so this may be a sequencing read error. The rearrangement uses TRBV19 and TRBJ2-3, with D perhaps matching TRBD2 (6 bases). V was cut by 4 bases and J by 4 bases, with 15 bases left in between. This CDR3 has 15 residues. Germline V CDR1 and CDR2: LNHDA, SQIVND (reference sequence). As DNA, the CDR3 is TGTGCCAGTAGTACCCTGCGGGGACCCGCAGATACGCAGTATTTT. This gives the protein CASSTLRGPADTQYF.

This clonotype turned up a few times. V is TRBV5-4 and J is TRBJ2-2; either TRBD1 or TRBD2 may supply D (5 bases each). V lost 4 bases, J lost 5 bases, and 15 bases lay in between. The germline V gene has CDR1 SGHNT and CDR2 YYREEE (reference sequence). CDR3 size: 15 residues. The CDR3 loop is CASSPPGARTGELFF. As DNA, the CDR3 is TGTGCCAGCAGCCCGCCCGGGGCACGGACCGGGGAGCTGTTTTTT. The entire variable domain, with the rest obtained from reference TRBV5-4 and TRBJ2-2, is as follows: ETGVTQSPTHLIKTRGQQVTLRCSSQSGHNTVSWYQQALGQGPQFIFQYYREEENGRGNFPPRFSGLQFPNYSSELNVNALELDDSALYLCASSPPGARTGELFFGEGSRLTVL.

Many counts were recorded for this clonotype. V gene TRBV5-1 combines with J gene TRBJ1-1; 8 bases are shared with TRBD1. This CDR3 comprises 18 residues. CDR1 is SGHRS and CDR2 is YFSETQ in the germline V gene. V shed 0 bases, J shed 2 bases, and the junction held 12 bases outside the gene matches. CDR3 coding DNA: TGCGCCAGCAGCTTGGGACAGGGGCGATTGAGCCGAAACACTGAAGCTTTCTTT. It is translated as CASSLGQGRLSRNTEAFF.

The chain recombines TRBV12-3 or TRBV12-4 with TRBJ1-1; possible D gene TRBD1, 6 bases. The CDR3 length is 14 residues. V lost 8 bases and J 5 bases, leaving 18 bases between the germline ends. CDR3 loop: CASRKTGEITEAFF. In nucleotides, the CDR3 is TGTGCCAGCCGGAAGACAGGCGAGATAACTGAAGCTTTCTTT.

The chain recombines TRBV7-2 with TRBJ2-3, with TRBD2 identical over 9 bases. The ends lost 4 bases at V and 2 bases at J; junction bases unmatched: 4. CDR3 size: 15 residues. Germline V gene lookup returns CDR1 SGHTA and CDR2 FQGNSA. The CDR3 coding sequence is TGTGCCAGCAGCTCCCTAGCGGGGACCACAGATACGCAGTATTTT. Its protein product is CASSSLAGTTDTQYF. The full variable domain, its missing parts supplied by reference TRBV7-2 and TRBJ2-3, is GAGVSQSPSNKVTEKGKDVELRCDPISGHTALYWYRQSLGQGLEFLIYFQGNSAPDKSGLPSDRFSAERTGGSVSTLTIQRTQQEDSAVYLCASSSLAGTTDTQYFGPGTRLTVL.

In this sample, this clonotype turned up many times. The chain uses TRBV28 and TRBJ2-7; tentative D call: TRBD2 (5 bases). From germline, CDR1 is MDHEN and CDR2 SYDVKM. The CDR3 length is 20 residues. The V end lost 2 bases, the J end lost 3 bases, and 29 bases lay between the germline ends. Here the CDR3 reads CASSLGIWRNLATPFYEQYF. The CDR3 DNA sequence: TGTGCCAGCAGTTTAGGGATCTGGAGAAATCTAGCAACTCCATTCTACGAGCAGTACTTC.

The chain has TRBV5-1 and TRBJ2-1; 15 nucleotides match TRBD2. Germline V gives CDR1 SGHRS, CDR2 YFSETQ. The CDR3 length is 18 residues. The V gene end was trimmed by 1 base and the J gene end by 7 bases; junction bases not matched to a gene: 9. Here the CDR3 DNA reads TGCGCCAGCAGCTTGAGGACTAGCGGGAGGGCCGTGCAAAATGAGCAGTTCTTC. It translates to CASSLRTSGRAVQNEQFF.

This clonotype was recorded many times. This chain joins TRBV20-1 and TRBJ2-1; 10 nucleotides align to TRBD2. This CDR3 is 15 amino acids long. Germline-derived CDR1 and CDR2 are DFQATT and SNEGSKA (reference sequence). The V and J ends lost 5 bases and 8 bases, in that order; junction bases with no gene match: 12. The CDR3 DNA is TGCAGTGCTGCCCAGGTAGCGGGAGGCAGGGATGAGCAGTTCTTC. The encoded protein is CSAAQVAGGRDEQFF.

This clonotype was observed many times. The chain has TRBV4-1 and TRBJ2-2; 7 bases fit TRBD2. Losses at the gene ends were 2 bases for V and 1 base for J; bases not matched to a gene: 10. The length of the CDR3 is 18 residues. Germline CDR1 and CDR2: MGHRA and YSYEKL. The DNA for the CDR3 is TGCGCCAGCAGCCAACCTGCGGGCCCTAGCGGGAACACCGGGGAGCTGTTTTTT. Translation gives CASSQPAGPSGNTGELFF.

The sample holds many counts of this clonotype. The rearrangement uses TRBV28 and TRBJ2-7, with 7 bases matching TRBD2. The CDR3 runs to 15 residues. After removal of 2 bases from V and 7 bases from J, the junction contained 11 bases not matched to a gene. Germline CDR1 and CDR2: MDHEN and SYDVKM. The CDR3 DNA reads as TGTGCCAGCAGTTTAGGTGGGACTATGACGGGGGAGCAGTACTTC. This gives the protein CASSLGGTMTGEQYF.

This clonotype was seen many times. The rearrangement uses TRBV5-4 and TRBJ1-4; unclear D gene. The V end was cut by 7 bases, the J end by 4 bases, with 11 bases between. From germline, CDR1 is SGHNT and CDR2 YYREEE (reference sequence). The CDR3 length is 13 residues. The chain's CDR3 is CASRKQLNEKLFF. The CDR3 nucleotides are TGTGCCAGCCGAAAACAACTTAATGAAAAACTGTTTTTT.

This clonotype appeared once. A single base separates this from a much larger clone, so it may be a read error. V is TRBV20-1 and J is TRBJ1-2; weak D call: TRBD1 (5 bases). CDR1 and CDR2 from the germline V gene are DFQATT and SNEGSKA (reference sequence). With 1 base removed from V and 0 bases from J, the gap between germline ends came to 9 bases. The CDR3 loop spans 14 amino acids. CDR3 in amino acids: CSARVLGPNYGYTF. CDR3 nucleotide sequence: TGCAGTGCTAGAGTCCTGGGGCCTAACTATGGCTACACCTTC.

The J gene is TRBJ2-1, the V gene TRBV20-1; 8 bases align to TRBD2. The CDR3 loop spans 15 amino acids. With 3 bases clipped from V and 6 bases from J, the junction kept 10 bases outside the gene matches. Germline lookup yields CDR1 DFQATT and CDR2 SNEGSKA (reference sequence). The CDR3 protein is CSARGLGFTFNEQFF. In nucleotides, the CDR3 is TGCAGTGCTAGGGGACTAGGCTTTACCTTCAATGAGCAGTTCTTC.